Reported below is one T cell receptor (beta chain). Its antigen is unknown. Per-base quality was not reported, and no clone a single base away is much larger than it. The data belong to a study of blood T cell repertoires in COVID-19 (dated by TCRdb to about 2020). About the full investigation: Collaborator samples came from the United States, Italy and Spain and covered acute and convalescent phases of COVID-19. The prospective study material was composed of cDNA or gDNA derived from T cells, B-cell-depleted T cells, or PBMCs. Deeply sampled blood TCRbeta repertoires from subjects exposed to, actively infected with, or recovered from COVID-19 were included in the dataset. The repertoires were released in a freely available public database intended as a resource for research on the immune response to SARS-CoV-2. Samples were obtained from the ongoing ImmuneRACE study (first 160 participants) and from 1,000 to 1,500 subjects provided by 6 global collaborators. The sample metadata nearly always contained a de-identified subject ID, COVID-19 status, age in years and sex. Where available, HLA class I and class II types were taken from metadata supplied by the sample provider and were not determined by assay-based typing. The investigation overall reported the following: How much clinical and demographic metadata was included differed by source and by participant, and the metadata was provided uncurated.

Per the germline V gene, ENHRY is the CDR1 and SYGVKD is the CDR2. There are 13 amino acids in the CDR3, from cysteine to phenylalanine inclusive. Of the read, only the CDR3 DNA is kept; its 39 bases are in frame from base 1. V was cut back by 7 bases and J by 1 base, leaving a gap of 10 bases between them. At one collaborating source in Seattle, patients were enrolled during active infection and were followed longitudinally through the course of disease. The collaborating institutions used their own protocols to collect whole blood in K2EDTA tubes. Collaborator samples were shipped for TCRbeta analysis as frozen whole blood, isolated PBMCs, or DNA extracted from either sample type. The immunoSEQ Assay, a bias-controlled multiplex PCR, was used to amplify TCRbeta CDR3 regions from genomic DNA. Regarding the original processing steps: Nucleated cell counts per sample were estimated from amplification of reference gene primers within the assay. To quantify the absolute abundance of each unique TCRbeta CDR3 rearrangement, sequence reads were collapsed and filtered. For each sample, productive Simpson clonality was calculated by taking the square root of Simpson's diversity index across productive rearrangements. TCRdb retrieved this table from immuneACCESS and kept in-frame rearrangements only. Not all clones are present; in checked studies, unresolved V genes account for under half, and no reason is known for the remainder. V and J calls and clone size come straight from that table; D and trimming were deduced from the DNA. The sample table lists about 200,000 clones, around nine tenths of them with a count of one. The ten largest clonotypes hold 15% to 20% of the sample.

The specimen sequenced was peripheral blood. In this chain, TRBV10-3 is recombined with TRBJ1-1; the D gene assignment is ambiguous. The sequence was obtained from a man aged 45-60 years with COVID-19, enrolled during active disease. The bases read TGTGCCATCAACAGAGACCGGAACACTGAAGCTTTCTTT. It codes for CAINRDRNTEAFF.